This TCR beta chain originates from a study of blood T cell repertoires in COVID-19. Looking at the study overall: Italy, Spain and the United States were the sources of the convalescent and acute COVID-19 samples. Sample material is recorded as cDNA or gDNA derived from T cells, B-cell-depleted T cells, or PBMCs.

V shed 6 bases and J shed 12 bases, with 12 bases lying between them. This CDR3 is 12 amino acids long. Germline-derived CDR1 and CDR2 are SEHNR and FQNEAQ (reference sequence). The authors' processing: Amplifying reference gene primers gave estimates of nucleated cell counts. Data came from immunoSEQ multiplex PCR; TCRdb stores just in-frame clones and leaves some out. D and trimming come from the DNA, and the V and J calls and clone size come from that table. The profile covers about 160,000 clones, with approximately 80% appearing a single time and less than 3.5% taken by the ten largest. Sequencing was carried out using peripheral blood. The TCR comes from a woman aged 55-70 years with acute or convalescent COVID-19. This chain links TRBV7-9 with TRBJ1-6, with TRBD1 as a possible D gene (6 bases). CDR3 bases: TGTGCCAGCAGGAACAGGGTCTTACCCCTCCACTTT. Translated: CASRNRVLPLHF.